This entry describes one T cell receptor beta chain. The antigen it recognizes is unknown. No base quality values were provided; no much bigger clone lies one nucleotide off. TCRbeta CDR3 regions were amplified from genomic DNA by means of the immunoSEQ Assay, a bias-controlled multiplex PCR. Under the source paper's analysis protocol: Nucleated cell counts per sample were estimated from amplification of reference gene primers within the assay. Sequence reads were collapsed and filtered to measure the absolute abundance of every unique TCRbeta CDR3 rearrangement. For each sample, productive Simpson clonality was calculated as the square root of Simpson's diversity index across productive rearrangements. TCRdb provides this immuneACCESS table in a form limited to in-frame rearrangements. Some clones are lacking; in checked studies, under half of them reflect an unresolved V gene, and why the rest are absent is not known. Clonal size and the V and J genes are those of that table, whereas D and trimming came from the DNA. Here the sample has roughly 250,000 clones; about 88% occur a single time. The top ten hold approximately 3% of the sample.

This sample was taken from a study of blood T cell repertoires in COVID-19 (TCRdb year 2020). For the wider study: Samples covering the acute and convalescent phases of COVID-19 were provided by collaborators in the United States, Italy and Spain. The prospective study material was composed of cDNA or gDNA derived from T cells, B-cell-depleted T cells, or PBMCs. HLA class I and class II types, where available, came from metadata supplied by the sample provider rather than from assay-based typing. Subjects who had been exposed to COVID-19, were actively infected with it, or had recovered from it provided the deeply sampled blood TCRbeta repertoires that made up the dataset. Samples came from the ongoing ImmuneRACE study (first 160 participants) plus 1,254 subjects from 6 global collaborators. The repertoires were made available in a free public database intended to serve as a resource for research on the immune response to SARS-CoV-2. Nearly every sample came with metadata listing a de-identified subject ID, COVID-19 status, age in years and sex. Points the paper makes about the study in general: The amount of clinical and demographic metadata varied by source and participant and was provided uncurated.

CDR1 is given as MNHEY and CDR2 as SVGAGI, both from the germline V gene. The CDR3 covers 15 residues, taking in both the cysteine and the phenylalanine. The DNA shown is the 45-base CDR3, in frame from base 1. At the junction V is shortened by 5 bases and J by 0 bases, with 14 bases in between. In the prospective study, participants were roughly 18 to 95 years old, resided in around 25 geographic areas of the United States, and were enrolled through a virtual design. In the prospective study, cohorts were assigned on the basis of participant-reported clinical history obtained from a screening survey and a study questionnaire. Recovered participants in ImmuneRACE Cohort 3 were defined by two consecutive negative NP/OP PCR tests, clearance by a healthcare professional, or resolution of symptoms. Mobile phlebotomists in the prospective study collected whole blood, serum and a nasopharyngeal or oropharyngeal swab from every participant. Over an approximately 2-month period, participants in the prospective study had the option of providing additional blood draws and questionnaires. Before DNA extraction, prospective study blood samples were shipped either frozen or at room temperature.

Sequenced material: PBMCs or T cells enriched from blood (not recorded which). The chain is made from TRBV6-5 and TRBJ2-7; a weak D assignment points to TRBD2 (6 bases agree). This clonotype was obtained from a woman aged 45-59 years who had recovered from COVID-19. The bases read TGTGCCAGCAGTAACCCGGGACTCCTCTCCTACGAGCAGTACTTC. This sequence encodes CASSNPGLLSYEQYF.